Listed here is a single T cell receptor beta chain. What it binds is not known. Clones were sequenced by immunoSEQ multiplex PCR, and TCRdb holds only the in-frame ones, with some missing. Of under 200,000 clones listed, about 89% are singletons. This sample was taken from a study of T cell responses to AZD1222 COVID-19 vaccine. The overall study: Recipients boosted at about 4 weeks or about 12 weeks are pooled.

Overall study results and limits: Clonal diversity may have been underestimated, and the donors were mostly white British, with more females than males.

V was cut by 2 bases and J by 15 bases, with 14 bases left in between. The CDR3 spans 12 residues. Looked up from germline, CDR1 is LGHDT and CDR2 is YNNKEL (reference sequence). The TCR sequence derives from an adult in good health. The rearrangement uses TRBV3-1 (or the pseudogene TRBV3-2) and TRBJ2-1, with D possibly TRBD1 on 6 matching bases. This specimen consisted of peripheral blood, obtained on day 0 of AZD1222 vaccination. CDR3 region: CASSQTGSGRFF. For the CDR3, the DNA is TGTGCCAGCAGCCAAACAGGGTCCGGTCGGTTCTTC.